Listed here are 20 T cell receptor beta chains from one sample, sequenced in a study of STAT5B mutations in CD4+ large granular lymphocyte leukemia. TCRdb's copy holds only in-frame clones and misses some; the assay was immunoSEQ multiplex PCR. Among 8,000 to 10,000 clones listed, 85% to 90% were seen once. Sequenced: PBMCs. The receptors were sampled from a woman in her sixties or seventies with CD4+ T-cell large granular lymphocyte leukemia.

The chain has TRBV28 and TRBJ1-6; 7 bases match TRBD1. Germline V gives CDR1 MDHEN, CDR2 SYDVKM. V was pared by 8 bases and J by 8 bases, with 12 bases of the junction left unmatched. This CDR3 is built from 15 residues. The CDR3 region is CASQGGMVGDSPLHF. The CDR3 DNA reads TGTGCCAGCCAGGGGGGGATGGTGGGGGATTCACCCCTCCACTTT.

Turning to this clone: The junction does not match germline at one end; this may be a read error. The chain is built from TRBV7-9 and TRBJ2-3, with D maybe TRBD2 (5 bases). Germline CDR1 reads SEHNR; CDR2 reads FQNEAQ (reference sequence). This CDR3 is 13 amino acids long. The CDR3 DNA follows: TGTGCCAGCAGCCTAGCCGGGGCAGATACGCAGTATTTT. As protein: CASSLAGADTQYF.

This chain connects TRBV30 to TRBJ1-6; 10 positions match TRBD1. This CDR3 has 13 residues. Germline values: CDR1 GTSNPN, CDR2 SVGIG (reference sequence). Trimming at V came to 5 bases and at J to 7 bases, leaving 2 bases not matched to a gene. Written as DNA, the CDR3 is TGTGCCTGGGGACAGGGGGGGAATTCACCCCTCCACTTT. Protein product: CAWGQGGNSPLHF.

This clone showed up just once. The J gene is TRBJ1-1, the V gene TRBV5-5; D gene uncertain. Germline CDR1 and CDR2: SGHKS and YYEKEE (reference sequence). V was cut by 1 base and J by 4 bases, with 11 bases left in between. The CDR3 has 14 amino acids. This CDR3 reads CASSLSSLVTEAFF. The CDR3 region has the DNA TGTGCCAGCAGCTTGAGTTCCTTGGTCACTGAAGCTTTCTTT.

This clone has only one observation. This chain joins TRBV5-8 and TRBJ2-7, with D unresolved. The CDR3 is 12 amino acids. Germline-derived CDR1 and CDR2 are SGHTS and YDEGEE. Trimming took off 4 bases at V and 6 bases at J, with 11 bases between the two ends. The CDR3 protein is CASSLGWVEQYF. The DNA for the CDR3 is TGTGCCAGCAGCCTGGGGTGGGTCGAGCAGTACTTC.

CDR3 in amino acids: CATSSLGAAPYSNQPQHF. The DNA of the CDR3 is TGTGCCACCAGCAGCCTGGGGGCGGCACCGTATAGCAATCAGCCCCAGCATTTT. The chain combines TRBV15 with TRBJ1-5; a weak D match, TRBD1 (6 bases). The CDR3 contains 18 residues. V was clipped by 3 bases and J by 0 bases, with 18 bases between them. Germline CDR1 LNHNV, CDR2 YYDKDF (reference sequence).

The chain recombines TRBV7-2 with TRBJ2-7; D not resolved. CDR3 length: 11 amino acids. Trimming shortened V by 5 bases and J by 5 bases, and 7 bases separated the two germline ends. Looked up from germline, CDR1 is SGHTA and CDR2 is FQGNSA. The CDR3 loop is CASSPRNEQYF. As DNA, the CDR3 is TGTGCCAGCAGCCCCCGGAACGAGCAGTACTTC.

The V and J genes are TRBV6-6 and TRBJ2-7; 8 bases match TRBD2. The CDR3 is 11 residues long. In germline, CDR1 is MNHNY, CDR2 SVGAGI (reference sequence). The trim removed 9 bases at V and 9 bases at J, leaving 7 bases unmatched. The CDR3 DNA is TGTGCCAGTGTCGGGGGGGCGGTGCAGTACTTC. Translated, it gives CASVGGAVQYF.

This clone was recorded once. The V call is TRBV4-1, the J call TRBJ2-7, with 7 bases fitting TRBD2. CDR1 MGHRA and CDR2 YSYEKL come from the germline V gene. The CDR3 sequence is 17 residues long. V lost 0 bases to trimming and J lost 6 bases; unmatched junction nucleotides: 14. This CDR3 reads CASSQEGGGSIRREQYF. Written as DNA, the CDR3 is TGCGCCAGCAGCCAAGAGGGGGGGGGTAGTATAAGACGCGAGCAGTACTTC.

CDR3 sequence: CASSMGTGTRGYEQYF. DNA of the CDR3: TGTGCCAGTAGTATGGGAACCGGGACTAGGGGCTACGAGCAGTACTTC. The genes are TRBV19 and TRBJ2-7, with 8 bases identical to TRBD2. This CDR3 has 16 amino acids. V shed 3 bases and J 3 bases; nucleotides not matched to a gene: 10. Germline CDR1 is LNHDA and CDR2 is SQIVND (reference sequence).

This sequence joins TRBV9 and TRBJ2-5, with D perhaps TRBD1 (6 bases). Near its end, the DNA agrees better with TRBJ2-7, so the J call may be wrong. The CDR3 is 15 residues long. Germline CDR1 and CDR2: SGDLS and YYNGEE. CDR3 in amino acids: CASSVGTGSSYEQYF. DNA for the CDR3: TGTGCCAGCAGCGTAGGTACAGGGAGCTCCTACGAGCAGTACTTC.

The chain couples TRBV5-6 to TRBJ1-6; D gene unclear. Germline V gives CDR1 SGHDT, CDR2 YYEEEE. The CDR3 length is 15 residues. V was clipped by 0 bases and J by 2 bases, with 6 bases between them. CDR3 residues: CASSLGATYNSPLHF. The CDR3 DNA reads TGTGCCAGCAGCTTGGGGGCAACCTATAATTCACCCCTCCACTTT.

The sample holds a few counts of this clone. The chain carries TRBV7-9 and TRBJ1-3; D is unresolved. The CDR3 is made up of 16 amino acids. Between the trimmed V and J ends, which lost 7 bases and 2 bases, there was a span of 18 bases. CDR1 is SEHNR, CDR2 FQNEAQ, per germline (reference sequence). CDR3 in amino acids: CASTATLGNPGNTIYF. DNA for the CDR3: TGTGCCAGCACCGCAACCCTCGGGAATCCTGGAAACACCATATATTTT.

Worth noting for this clone: Mismatch with germline at one junction end may stem from a read error. The chain recombines TRBV10-3 with TRBJ2-3, with 9 bases matching TRBD2. CDR1 is ENHRY, CDR2 SYGVKD, per germline. The CDR3 spans 15 residues. The CDR3 nucleotides are TGTGCCGTCAGACCCGGCGGGGGGGCCTCGGATACGCAGTATTTT. Protein product: CAVRPGGGASDTQYF.

The chain employs TRBV28 and TRBJ1-4; D is perhaps TRBD1 (6 bases). Deletions cut 5 bases from V and 8 bases from J, with 18 bases between. CDR1 MDHEN and CDR2 SYDVKM come from the germline V gene. The CDR3 covers 15 residues. The CDR3 spells CASSPHRVGGEKLFF. In DNA, the CDR3 is TGTGCCAGCAGTCCACACAGGGTTGGGGGGGAAAAACTGTTTTTT.

This clone appeared once. The J gene is TRBJ2-3, the V gene TRBV27, with 9 bases fitting TRBD2. With V trimmed by 7 bases and J by 2 bases, 16 bases remained unmatched. The CDR3 consists of 18 residues. Germline V gives CDR1 MNHEY, CDR2 SMNVEV (reference sequence). CDR3 sequence: CASTRAGGLDTATDTQYF. The CDR3 coding sequence is TGTGCCAGCACCAGAGCGGGGGGCCTTGATACGGCCACAGATACGCAGTATTTT.

The chain joins TRBV19 to TRBJ1-2; D perhaps matches TRBD1 (5 bases). The CDR3 covers 13 residues. V shed 1 base and J shed 8 bases, with 11 bases lying between them. Germline CDR1 is LNHDA and CDR2 is SQIVND (reference sequence). The CDR3 sequence: CASSIGWGNGYTF. The DNA of the CDR3 is TGTGCCAGTAGTATAGGTTGGGGGAACGGCTACACCTTC.

V usage is TRBV7-2 and J usage is TRBJ1-5; TRBD1 might be the D (5 bases). Per germline, CDR1 SGHTA and CDR2 FQGNSA. The CDR3 has 14 amino acids. Trimming took 1 base from V and 6 from J, leaving 10 bases between them. The CDR3 loop is CASSLGGPSQPQHF. The CDR3 DNA reads as TGTGCCAGCAGCTTAGGGGGACCATCTCAGCCCCAGCATTTT.

The genes are TRBV5-6 and TRBJ1-1; D might be TRBD1 (6 bases). CDR1 and CDR2 (germline): SGHDT, YYEEEE. V was clipped by 1 base and J by 0 bases, with 13 bases between them. CDR3 size: 16 residues. Here the CDR3 DNA reads TGTGCCAGCAGCTTGTGGGACACCGCCCTGAACACTGAAGCTTTCTTT. Amino acids: CASSLWDTALNTEAFF.

The chain has TRBV5-1 and TRBJ1-1, with D possibly matching TRBD1 (6 bases). Trimming cost V 1 base and J 0 bases, with 13 bases left between them. The CDR3 is 16 residues long. Germline assignment: CDR1 SGHRS and CDR2 YFSETQ. This chain's CDR3 is CASSLRGAGLNTEAFF. CDR3 DNA sequence: TGCGCCAGCAGCTTGCGGGGGGCGGGGCTGAACACTGAAGCTTTCTTT.